This TCR beta chain was documented in a study of shared clonotypes between healthy human individuals. About the study: Each donor's CD4 naive and CD4 memory cells filled three plates apiece, CD8 naive two, and CD8 memory one.

This CDR3 is 13 amino acids long. CDR1 is SGHNT and CDR2 is YENEEA in the germline V gene. Trimming left V 5 bases short and J 9 bases short, with 15 bases between. Remarks on this clone: Its specificity is unknown.

General study points: As a rule, naive subsets had a larger estimated richness than memory subsets. When naive CD4 clonotypes were compared across several donors, 4% to 6.5% were shared.

Naive CD8 cells lacked CD45RO, underwent positive selection for CCR7 and left out terminally differentiated effector memory CD45RA+ cells. The donors, healthy adults who were HIV-negative, had experienced no recent acute infections or vaccinations. Libraries were prepared by immunoSEQ multiplex PCR; TCRdb keeps only in-frame clonotypes and omits some of them. The table records some 2.1 million clones, approximately 95% of them present only once. The V and J genes are TRBV11-3 and TRBJ2-3; possibly TRBD1 for D (6 bases). The TCR comes from a man younger than 35 in good health. Material: naive CD8+ T cells sorted from blood. The CDR3 DNA reads TGTGCCAGCAGCCCTGGGGACATCGGCACGCAGTATTTT. As protein: CASSPGDIGTQYF.